This TCR beta chain was recorded in a study of blood T cell repertoires in COVID-19. The wider study: Italy, Spain and the United States were the sources of the convalescent and acute COVID-19 samples. The analysed material was cDNA or gDNA that came from T cells, B-cell-depleted T cells, or PBMCs.

The V gene's germline CDR1 is SGHRS and CDR2 YFSETQ. The V and J ends lost 7 bases and 1 base respectively, with 14 bases between them. The CDR3 extends over 14 amino acids. Authors' methods: Amplification from reference gene primers served as the basis for estimated nucleated cell counts. Method: immunoSEQ multiplex PCR; TCRdb's copy keeps in-frame clones and lacks some. V and J calls and clone size follow that table, whereas D and trimming were derived from the DNA. This sample yields roughly 240,000 clones, of which 70% to 85% are seen a single time; 1.9% belongs to the top ten. This receptor was identified in a woman older than 75 with acute or convalescent COVID-19. Sequenced material: peripheral blood. The V gene is TRBV5-1, the J gene TRBJ1-1; D remains unclear. The CDR3: CASRIDRENTEAFF. The CDR3 nucleotides read TGCGCCAGCCGTATTGACCGGGAGAACACTGAAGCTTTCTTT.